This T cell receptor beta chain was retrieved from a study of shared clonotypes between healthy human individuals. On the study more broadly: Samples came from a couple of female and three male donors aged 18 to 49.

Splitting of CD4+ cells produced CD45RA+ naive and CD45RA-negative memory subsets. CDR1 and CDR2 (germline): SNHLY, FYNNEI. The CDR3 length is 11 residues. V lost 5 bases and J 5 bases, leaving 5 bases between the germline ends. Libraries were prepared by immunoSEQ multiplex PCR; TCRdb keeps only in-frame clonotypes and omits some of them. The sample gives some 2,400,000 clones, more than 90% of which show up once; 0.1% to 0.15% is in the top ten. Notes on this clone: The sample contains more than one DNA sequence encoding this CDR3.

Sequencing was done on a sample of naive CD4+ T cells sorted from blood. Subset given: CD45RA+ positively selected. The chain recombines TRBV2 with TRBJ2-3; D remains unclear. This TCR was sampled from a man younger than 35 in good health. CDR3 residues: CASSYRDTQYF. Here the CDR3 DNA reads TGTGCCAGCAGTTACAGAGATACGCAGTATTTT.